These 27 T cell receptor beta chains were sequenced from one sample in a study of blood T cell repertoires in COVID-19. The table came from immunoSEQ multiplex PCR; TCRdb's copy has only in-frame clones and leaves some out. The sample consists of about 300,000 clones, about four fifths of them appearing once. Sequencing was carried out using peripheral blood. The receptor source for this set is a woman in her 50s who had recovered from COVID-19.

Here the CDR3 reads CASSPGRDTEAFF. Written as DNA, the CDR3 is TGTGCCAGCAGCCCCGGGAGAGACACTGAAGCTTTCTTT. This chain uses TRBV7-9 with TRBJ1-1; D ambiguous. Trimming left V 5 bases short and J 3 bases short, with 10 bases between. The CDR3 is 13 residues long. Germline CDR1 and CDR2: SEHNR and FQNEAQ (reference sequence).

The chain links TRBV7-3 to TRBJ1-5, with a weak D call TRBD1 (5 bases). Between the trimmed V and J ends, which lost 5 bases and 3 bases, there was a span of 14 bases. This CDR3 is built from 15 residues. Germline CDR1 is SGHTA and CDR2 is FQGTGA. The CDR3 region has the DNA TGTGCCAGCAGCGCCCAAGACAGACCCAATCAGCCCCAGCATTTT. It is translated as CASSAQDRPNQPQHF.

The chain has TRBV6-5 and TRBJ2-2, with D tentatively TRBD1 (6 bases). V was trimmed by 4 bases and J by 1 base, leaving 10 bases between them. There are 15 residues in the CDR3. Germline CDR1 and CDR2: MNHEY and SVGAGI. This CDR3 is CASSLDRRNTGELFF. CDR3 in DNA: TGTGCCAGCAGTTTAGACAGGAGGAACACCGGGGAGCTGTTTTTT.

J is TRBJ1-4 and V is TRBV4-1; the D gene is possibly TRBD1 (5 bases). V was trimmed by 4 bases and J by 8 bases, leaving 11 bases between them. Germline V gives CDR1 MGHRA, CDR2 YSYEKL. The CDR3 is 13 amino acids. The CDR3 loop is CASSPGGGEKLFF. In nucleotides, the CDR3 is TGCGCCAGCAGCCCTGGGGGAGGGGAAAAACTGTTTTTT.

The chain joins TRBV4-2 to TRBJ2-7; 8 bases line up with TRBD2. V trimming: 4 bases; J trimming: 6 bases; junction bases outside the gene matches: 23. Germline V lookup: CDR1 LGHNA, CDR2 YNFKEQ. This CDR3 contains 19 residues. The CDR3 spells CASSPRGGTMALLRGEQYF. The CDR3 DNA sequence: TGTGCCAGCAGCCCACGGGGGGGGACCATGGCCCTTCTTCGGGGCGAGCAGTACTTC.

The V call is TRBV7-2, the J call TRBJ2-2, with 8 bases lining up with TRBD1. Germline-derived CDR1 and CDR2 are SGHTA and FQGNSA. This CDR3 region has 16 residues. The ends lost 0 bases at V and 6 bases at J; junction bases unmatched: 6. Here the CDR3 DNA reads TGTGCCAGCAGCTTAGCGATTACAGGGGGTTCCGGGGAGCTGTTTTTT. Its translation is CASSLAITGGSGELFF. The full variable domain, in which reference TRBV7-2 and TRBJ2-2 provide the parts outside the CDR3, is GAGVSQSPSNKVTEKGKDVELRCDPISGHTALYWYRQSLGQGLEFLIYFQGNSAPDKSGLPSDRFSAERTGGSVSTLTIQRTQQEDSAVYLCASSLAITGGSGELFFGEGSRLTVL.

Regarding this clone: Relative to the germline gene, one junction end is altered; a read error may explain this. The chain carries TRBV28 and TRBJ2-2, with D hard to call. CDR1 and CDR2 from the germline V gene are MDHEN and SYDVKM. There are 14 residues in the CDR3. Here the CDR3 reads CASSLWASDGELFF. DNA for the CDR3: TGTGCCAGCAGTCTATGGGCCTCCGACGGGGAGCTGTTTTTT. Using reference TRBV28 and TRBJ2-2 for the parts outside the CDR3, the full variable domain is DVKVTQSSRYLVKRTGEKVFLECVQDMDHENMFWYRQDPGLGLRLIYFSYDVKMKEKGDIPEGYSVSREKKERFSLILESASTNQTSMYLCASSLWASDGELFFGEGSRLTVL.

The V gene is TRBV27, the J gene TRBJ2-2; 7 bases line up with TRBD2. V lost 7 bases and J lost 4; bases outside the gene matches: 6. CDR1 and CDR2 (germline): MNHEY, SMNVEV (reference sequence). This CDR3 contains 14 residues. CDR3 residues: CASTWERGTGELFF. CDR3 DNA: TGTGCCAGCACCTGGGAGCGGGGCACCGGGGAGCTGTTTTTT.

This clone was detected only a few times. This chain uses TRBV27 with TRBJ1-1; D is unresolved. The CDR3 is 11 residues long. Germline CDR1 reads MNHEY; CDR2 reads SMNVEV (reference sequence). V shed 3 bases and J shed 8 bases, with 7 bases lying between them. CDR3: CASSFEGEAFF. In DNA, the CDR3 is TGTGCCAGCAGTTTCGAGGGAGAAGCTTTCTTT.

V is TRBV28 and J is TRBJ1-5; possible D gene TRBD1, 5 bases. Germline V CDR1 and CDR2: MDHEN, SYDVKM. With 4 bases removed from V and 0 bases from J, the gap between germline ends came to 25 bases. The CDR3 loop spans 20 amino acids. CDR3 in amino acids: CASSSLRGGVDFRSNQPQHF. The CDR3 DNA reads TGTGCCAGCAGTTCCCTCCGTGGGGGGGTTGATTTTCGTAGCAATCAGCCCCAGCATTTT.

The genes are TRBV7-3 and TRBJ1-1; the D gene is possibly TRBD1 (6 bases). The length of the CDR3 is 16 residues. In germline, CDR1 is SGHTA, CDR2 FQGTGA. V was trimmed by 5 bases and J by 8 bases, leaving 24 bases between them. CDR3 in amino acids: CASSANTGTGQKEAFF. CDR3 DNA sequence: TGTGCCAGCAGCGCCAACACCGGGACGGGACAAAAGGAAGCTTTCTTT.

The V gene is TRBV6-2 or TRBV6-3, the J gene TRBJ2-6; no clear D. Germline CDR1 MNHEY, CDR2 SVGEGT. The CDR3 spans 14 residues. V lost 5 bases, J lost 0 bases, and 5 bases lay in between. In DNA, the CDR3 is TGTGCCAGCAGTCCCAACTCTGGGGCCAACGTCCTGACTTTC. It yields the protein CASSPNSGANVLTF.

This clone was recorded once. The genes are TRBV10-3 and TRBJ2-5; D is unresolved. The germline V gene has CDR1 ENHRY and CDR2 SYGVKD. The V and J ends lost 3 bases and 3 bases respectively, with 11 bases between them. The CDR3 is 14 residues long. The CDR3 here is CAISDSPGEETQYF. CDR3 sequence (DNA): TGTGCCATCAGTGATTCCCCTGGAGAAGAGACCCAGTACTTC.

This chain links TRBV5-1 with TRBJ2-1, with 10 bases identical to TRBD1. This CDR3 region has 16 residues. Losses at the gene ends were 0 bases for V and 3 bases for J; bases not matched to a gene: 3. The V gene's germline CDR1 is SGHRS and CDR2 YFSETQ. CDR3 in amino acids: CASSLGGTGVYNEQFF. CDR3 sequence (DNA): TGCGCCAGCAGCTTGGGGGGGACAGGGGTCTACAATGAGCAGTTCTTC.

The chain is built from TRBV23-1 and TRBJ2-1, with 8 bases that match TRBD2. TRBV23-1 is flagged as an ORF with uncertain function. Trimming removed 0 bases from V and 6 bases from J; junction bases left unmatched: 7. The CDR3 spans 16 residues. The CDR3: CASSQSGGRTVNEQFF. DNA of the CDR3: TGCGCCAGCAGTCAATCGGGCGGGAGGACGGTCAATGAGCAGTTCTTC.

The gene calls are TRBV4-3 and TRBJ2-1; 9 positions match TRBD2. This CDR3 has 15 residues. V lost 3 bases to trimming and J lost 7 bases; unmatched junction nucleotides: 7. Germline V gives CDR1 LGHNA, CDR2 YSLEER. The CDR3 DNA reads as TGCGCCAGCAGCCAGTTTGCGGGGGGGTTGAATGAGCAGTTCTTC. Translating it yields CASSQFAGGLNEQFF.

The chain combines TRBV27 with TRBJ2-2; 8 bases are a match to TRBD2. Germline loops: CDR1 MNHEY, CDR2 SMNVEV (reference sequence). The CDR3 runs 18 residues. The J segment lost 4 bases and the V segment lost 1 base, leaving 11 bases of the junction unmatched. The CDR3 region has the DNA TGTGCCAGCAGTTTATTGGCTAGCGGGCCCAGGGGCACCGGGGAGCTGTTTTTT. Translation gives CASSLLASGPRGTGELFF.

This clone was counted once. This chain joins TRBV6-1 and TRBJ2-7; 9 positions agree with TRBD2. V lost 2 bases to trimming and J lost 2 bases; unmatched junction nucleotides: 10. The CDR3 totals 17 residues. The germline CDR1 and CDR2 sequences are MNHNS and SASEGT. CDR3 amino acids: CASSEWISGGLTYEQYF. CDR3 in DNA: TGTGCCAGCAGTGAATGGATTAGCGGGGGACTTACCTACGAGCAGTACTTC.

There are a few counts of this clone. DNA for the CDR3: TGCAGTGCTAGTGCGACTAGCGTGTCCTACAATGAGCAGTTCTTC. Encoded protein: CSASATSVSYNEQFF. The chain couples TRBV20-1 to TRBJ2-1, with 8 bases fitting TRBD2. The CDR3 is 15 residues long. CDR1 and CDR2 from the germline V gene are DFQATT and SNEGSKA (reference sequence). Losses at the gene ends were 3 bases for V and 1 base for J; bases not matched to a gene: 5.

This chain uses TRBV6-6 with TRBJ2-5; weak D call: TRBD1 (5 bases). In germline, CDR1 is MNHNY, CDR2 SVGAGI (reference sequence). Trimming took off 7 bases at V and 1 base at J, with 7 bases between the two ends. The CDR3 extends over 12 amino acids. The CDR3 reads CASTGSQETQYF. The CDR3 region has the DNA TGTGCCAGCACAGGGTCCCAAGAGACCCAGTACTTC.

This clone was seen only once. The V and J genes are TRBV25-1 and TRBJ2-5, with 8 bases identical to TRBD2. Germline CDR1 and CDR2: MGHDK and SYGVNS. J lost 2 bases, V lost 2 bases, and 1 base had no gene match. The CDR3 is 14 amino acids. CDR3 protein: CASSEGGGQETQYF. The CDR3 DNA follows: TGTGCCAGCAGTGAAGGCGGGGGGCAAGAGACCCAGTACTTC.

The CDR3 region has the DNA TGTGCCAGCAGTTCCGGGGACAGGGCTATCTACGAGCAGTACTTC. Translated, it gives CASSSGDRAIYEQYF. The V call is TRBV28, the J call TRBJ2-7, with TRBD1 identical over 9 bases. The length of the CDR3 is 15 residues. The junction had 7 bases not matched to a gene; V was cut back by 4 bases and J by 3 bases. The V gene's germline CDR1 is MDHEN and CDR2 SYDVKM.

This clone was detected only once. The chain couples TRBV27 to TRBJ2-1, with D perhaps TRBD2 (5 bases). Germline CDR1 MNHEY, CDR2 SMNVEV (reference sequence). This CDR3 has 16 residues. Trimming shortened V by 2 bases and J by 0 bases, and 11 bases separated the two germline ends. The CDR3, as DNA: TGTGCCAGCAGTTTAGGGGAGCCCGTCTCCTACAATGAGCAGTTCTTC. It codes for CASSLGEPVSYNEQFF.

The rearrangement links TRBV5-8 to TRBJ1-5; TRBD1 might be the D (5 bases). Germline V gene lookup returns CDR1 SGHTS and CDR2 YDEGEE. The CDR3 runs 16 residues. V was cut by 6 bases and J by 0 bases, with 16 bases left in between. As DNA, the CDR3 is TGTGCCAGCACCTCTGGGGCAGACCCTAGCAATCAGCCCCAGCATTTT. Protein sequence: CASTSGADPSNQPQHF.

The gene calls are TRBV28 and TRBJ2-5, with 14 positions matching TRBD2. Losses at the gene ends were 5 bases for V and 5 bases for J; bases not matched to a gene: 4. The germline CDR1 and CDR2 sequences are MDHEN and SYDVKM. The CDR3 runs to 15 residues. The CDR3 region has the DNA TGTGCCAGCAGTGGGGGACTAGCGGGAGTGGAGACCCAGTACTTC. It codes for CASSGGLAGVETQYF.

Turning to this clone: This specimen includes other DNA sequences encoding the same CDR3. The chain combines TRBV28 with TRBJ1-4, with 9 nucleotides matching TRBD1. This CDR3 has 15 amino acids. Germline CDR1 is MDHEN and CDR2 is SYDVKM. V was clipped by 6 bases and J by 8 bases; unmatched bases: 10. This CDR3 is CASSLSGTGNEKLFF. The CDR3 DNA follows: TGTGCCAGCAGCTTAAGCGGGACAGGGAACGAAAAACTGTTTTTT.

V usage is TRBV7-9 and J usage is TRBJ1-2, with 10 nucleotides matching TRBD1. Germline V gene lookup returns CDR1 SEHNR and CDR2 FQNEAQ (reference sequence). Trimming cost V 5 bases and J 0 bases; bases outside gene matches: 12. The CDR3 runs 18 residues. CDR3 region: CASSIGRTGGKANYGYTF. In DNA, the CDR3 is TGTGCCAGCAGCATCGGCCGGACAGGGGGTAAAGCTAACTATGGCTACACCTTC.